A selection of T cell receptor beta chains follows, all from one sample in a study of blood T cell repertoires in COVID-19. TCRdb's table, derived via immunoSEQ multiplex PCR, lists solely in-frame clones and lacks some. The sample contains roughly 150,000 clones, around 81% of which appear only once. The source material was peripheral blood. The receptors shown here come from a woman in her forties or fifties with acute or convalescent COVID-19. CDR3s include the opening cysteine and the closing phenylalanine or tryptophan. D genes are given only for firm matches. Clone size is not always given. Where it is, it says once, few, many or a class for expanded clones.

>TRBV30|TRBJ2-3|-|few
TGTGCCTGGAGTGTTTTTGAGGATACGCAGTATTTT
CAWSVFEDTQYF
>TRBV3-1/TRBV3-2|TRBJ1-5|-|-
TGTGCCAGCAGCCCGCGGGGCAGGACCCACCCACAGCAGCCCCAGCATTTT
CASSPRGRTHPQQPQHF
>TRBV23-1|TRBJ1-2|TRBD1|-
TGCGCCAGCAGTCAGGGAGGACAGGGCTGTGACTATGGCTACACCTTC
CASSQGGQGCDYGYTF
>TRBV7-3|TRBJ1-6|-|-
TGTGCCAGCAGCTTGGGGCAGGGAGGGTCACCCCTCCACTTT
CASSLGQGGSPLHF
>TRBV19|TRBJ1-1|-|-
TGTGCCACCAAAGCGGGCGCCGCTTTCTTT
CATKAGAAFF
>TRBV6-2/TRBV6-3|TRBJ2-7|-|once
TGTGCCAGCAGTTCACAGGGTAACGAGCAGTACTTC
CASSSQGNEQYF
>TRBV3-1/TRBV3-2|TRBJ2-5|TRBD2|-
TGTGCCAGCAGCCAAACCGGACTAGCGGGGGCTCAAAAGACCCAGTACTTC
CASSQTGLAGAQKTQYF
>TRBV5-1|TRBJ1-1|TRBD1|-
TGCGCCAGCAGCCCAACCTACAGGGGGGAGATAAACACTGAAGCTTTCTTT
CASSPTYRGEINTEAFF
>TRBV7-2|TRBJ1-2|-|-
TGTGCCAGCAGCCGCGGCTCTGGGGCTGGTAACTATGGCTACACCTTC
CASSRGSGAGNYGYTF
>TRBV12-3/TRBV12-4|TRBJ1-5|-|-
TGTGCCAGCAGTTCCCCTTTTCAGCCCCAGCATTTT
CASSSPFQPQHF
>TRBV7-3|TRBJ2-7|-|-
TGTGCCAGCAGCTCCGGCGGGGGCGACGAGCAGTACTTC
CASSSGGGDEQYF
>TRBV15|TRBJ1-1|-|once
TGTGCCACCAGCGGATGGTACGGGGAAGCTTTCTTT
CATSGWYGEAFF
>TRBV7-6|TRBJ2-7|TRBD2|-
TGTGCCAGCACCCCTGGGGGGGCCTACGAGCAGTACTTC
CASTPGGAYEQYF
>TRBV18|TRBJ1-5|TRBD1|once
TGTGCCAGCTCACCAAGGCGGGACGGGACAGGCAATCAGCCCCAGCATTTT
CASSPRRDGTGNQPQHF
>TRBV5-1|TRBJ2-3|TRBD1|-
TGCGCCAGCAGCACAAACAGGGGCGATGATACGCAGTATTTT
CASSTNRGDDTQYF
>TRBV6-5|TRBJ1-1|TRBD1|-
TGTGCCAGCAGTTCGCAGACAGGGTGGAACACTGAAGCTTTCTTT
CASSSQTGWNTEAFF
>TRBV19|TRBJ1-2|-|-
TGTGCCAGTAGTATACGGAATGGAGGGTCTGATGGCTACACCTTC
CASSIRNGGSDGYTF
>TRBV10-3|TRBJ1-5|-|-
TGTGCCATCAGTGACAGGGCGAGCAATCAGCCCCAGCATTTT
CAISDRASNQPQHF
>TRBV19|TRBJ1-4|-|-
TGTGCCAGTAGTTTTTGGCAGTCTGGTAATGAAAAACTGTTTTTT
CASSFWQSGNEKLFF
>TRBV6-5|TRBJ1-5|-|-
TGTGCCAGCAGCGATGCGGGTCTAGGCAATCAGCCCCAGCATTTT
CASSDAGLGNQPQHF
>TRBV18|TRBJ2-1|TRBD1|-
TGTGCCAGCTCACCATCGGACAGGGGGAATGAGCAGTTCTTC
CASSPSDRGNEQFF
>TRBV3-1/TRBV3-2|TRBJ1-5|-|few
TGTGCCAGCAGCCAAATGTCAGCTAGGCAGCCCCAGCATTTT
CASSQMSARQPQHF
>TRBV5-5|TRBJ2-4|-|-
TGTGCCAGCACCCCTGATGTGGGGCAAAACATTCAGTACTTC
CASTPDVGQNIQYF
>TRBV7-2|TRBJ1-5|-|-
TGTGCCAGCAGCATGAACAGGGAGGGTCAGCCCCAGCATTTT
CASSMNREGQPQHF
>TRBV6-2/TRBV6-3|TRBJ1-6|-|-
TGTGCCAGCAGTTACCCGGGGTTCGGTAATTCACCCCTCCACTTT
CASSYPGFGNSPLHF
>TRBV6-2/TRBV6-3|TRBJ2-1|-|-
TGTGCCAGCAGTTACCCGTGGGGCAGTCTACCCTACAATGAGCAGTTCTTC
CASSYPWGSLPYNEQFF
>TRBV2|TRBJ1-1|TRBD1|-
TGTGCCAGCAGTGTTGAGGGGGCGATGAACACTGAAGCTTTCTTT
CASSVEGAMNTEAFF
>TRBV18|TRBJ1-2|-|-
TGTGCCAGCTCACCGGACACTAACTATGGCTACACCTTC
CASSPDTNYGYTF
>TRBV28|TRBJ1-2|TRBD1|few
TGTGCCAGCAGTCCCGGACAGGGGGGTAACTATGGCTACACCTTC
CASSPGQGGNYGYTF
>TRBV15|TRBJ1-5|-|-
TGTGCCACCAGCAGAGATCCGGGTGCAGGGCAGCCCCAGCATTTT
CATSRDPGAGQPQHF
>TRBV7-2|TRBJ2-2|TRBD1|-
TGTGCCAGCAGCCGGGACAGGGGGAACACCGGGGAGCTGTTTTTT
CASSRDRGNTGELFF